These T cell receptor beta chains were read from a single sample in a study of CD8 T cells in Susac syndrome. TCRdb re-called the immunoSEQ multiplex PCR reads through MiXCR, storing one row per CDR3 protein. This table has some 170,000 distinct CDR3 sequences, around 94% appearing once. Sequences were obtained from CD4+ T cells from PBMCs. The receptors here all came from a human donor with multiple sclerosis. CDR3s include the opening cysteine and the closing phenylalanine or tryptophan. The order of the fields is J gene, clone size, D gene, V gene, CDR3 DNA, CDR3 protein. The D gene is left open where the match is weak. For some rows the clone size is stated as once, few or many, or as a class when expanded; others skip it.

j_gene: TRBJ1-2
abundance: NA
d_gene: TRBD1
v_gene: TRBV6-1
CDR3nt: TGTGCCAAACGACAGGGGGTTAACTATGGCTACACCTTC
CDR3aa: CAKRQGVNYGYTF

j_gene: TRBJ2-2
abundance: NA
d_gene: NA
v_gene: TRBV12-3/TRBV12-4
CDR3nt: TGTGCCAGCTGGAGATCCGGGGAGCTGTTTTTT
CDR3aa: CASWRSGELFF

j_gene: TRBJ2-7
abundance: NA
d_gene: TRBD2
v_gene: TRBV6-6
CDR3nt: TGTGCCAGCACCACTAGCGGAAGCTACGAGCAGTACTTC
CDR3aa: CASTTSGSYEQYF

j_gene: TRBJ2-7
abundance: once
d_gene: TRBD1
v_gene: TRBV3-1
CDR3nt: TGTGCCAGCAGCCAGCAACCAGGGGGCGGCTACGAGCAGTACTTC
CDR3aa: CASSQQPGGGYEQYF

j_gene: TRBJ2-7
abundance: once
d_gene: TRBD1
v_gene: TRBV7-8
CDR3nt: TGTGCCAGCAGCCCATATCTAGGGACAGGACCCTACGAGCAGTACTTC
CDR3aa: CASSPYLGTGPYEQYF

j_gene: TRBJ2-1
abundance: NA
d_gene: NA
v_gene: TRBV9
CDR3nt: TGTGCCAGCAGCGTAGTGGGGACAACCTACAATGAGCAGTTCTTC
CDR3aa: CASSVVGTTYNEQFF

j_gene: TRBJ1-2
abundance: NA
d_gene: NA
v_gene: TRBV20-1
CDR3nt: TGCAGTGCTAGGGACGGACCCACCTATGGCTACACCTTC
CDR3aa: CSARDGPTYGYTF

j_gene: TRBJ1-1
abundance: NA
d_gene: NA
v_gene: TRBV13
CDR3nt: TGTGCCAGCAGCCGGGGACGGCCGAACACTGAAGCTTTCTTT
CDR3aa: CASSRGRPNTEAFF

j_gene: TRBJ1-1
abundance: few
d_gene: NA
v_gene: TRBV12-3/TRBV12-4
CDR3nt: TGTGCCAGCAGTTTAGAACAGAACACTGAAGCTTTCTTT
CDR3aa: CASSLEQNTEAFF

j_gene: TRBJ2-2
abundance: NA
d_gene: NA
v_gene: TRBV28
CDR3nt: TGTGCCAGCGGTTCGGCTAGTACAAACACCGGGGAGCTGTTTTTT
CDR3aa: CASGSASTNTGELFF

j_gene: TRBJ2-1
abundance: NA
d_gene: NA
v_gene: TRBV7-3
CDR3nt: TGTGCCAGCAGCTTAACACTAGCAGACTACAATGAGCAGTTCTTC
CDR3aa: CASSLTLADYNEQFF

j_gene: TRBJ1-1
abundance: NA
d_gene: NA
v_gene: TRBV6-1
CDR3nt: TGTGCCAGCAGGAATGACAAGAACACTGAAGCTTTCTTT
CDR3aa: CASRNDKNTEAFF

j_gene: TRBJ2-7
abundance: NA
d_gene: NA
v_gene: TRBV9
CDR3nt: TGTGCCAGCAGCGCCCGACTTGTAGGTTTGCAGTACTTC
CDR3aa: CASSARLVGLQYF

j_gene: TRBJ2-4
abundance: NA
d_gene: NA
v_gene: TRBV2
CDR3nt: TGTGCCAGCAGAGCCGGGACAAATAAAGACATTCAGTACTTC
CDR3aa: CASRAGTNKDIQYF

j_gene: TRBJ2-3
abundance: few
d_gene: NA
v_gene: TRBV4-1
CDR3nt: TGTGCCAGCAGCCAAGACCGGACAGATACGCAGTATTTT
CDR3aa: CASSQDRTDTQYF

j_gene: TRBJ1-4
abundance: NA
d_gene: TRBD1
v_gene: TRBV20-1
CDR3nt: TGCAGTGCTAGAATGGCAGGGGGAACTAATGAAAAACTGTTTTTT
CDR3aa: CSARMAGGTNEKLFF

j_gene: TRBJ1-2
abundance: NA
d_gene: NA
v_gene: TRBV27
CDR3nt: TGTGCCAGCAGTCCCTCCGGGGGGTCCTATGGCTACACCTTC
CDR3aa: CASSPSGGSYGYTF

j_gene: TRBJ2-1
abundance: NA
d_gene: TRBD1
v_gene: TRBV20-1
CDR3nt: TGCAGTGCTAGAGCTCGGGACAGCCACAATGAGCAGTTCTTC
CDR3aa: CSARARDSHNEQFF

j_gene: TRBJ1-1
abundance: NA
d_gene: NA
v_gene: TRBV6-1
CDR3nt: TGTGCCAGCAGAAAAATGAACACTGAAGCTTTCTTT
CDR3aa: CASRKMNTEAFF

j_gene: TRBJ2-5
abundance: NA
d_gene: TRBD2
v_gene: TRBV6-2/TRBV6-3
CDR3nt: TGTGCCAGCAGTTGGGGACTAGCGGGAGGACCGGTGGAGACCCAGTACTTC
CDR3aa: CASSWGLAGGPVETQYF

j_gene: TRBJ2-5
abundance: NA
d_gene: NA
v_gene: TRBV29-1
CDR3nt: TGCAGCGTTCCCCACGGGGGGACCCAGTACTTC
CDR3aa: CSVPHGGTQYF

j_gene: TRBJ1-3
abundance: NA
d_gene: NA
v_gene: TRBV19
CDR3nt: TGTGCCAGCCGACCGGGGGAAGACTCTGGAAACACCATATATTTT
CDR3aa: CASRPGEDSGNTIYF

j_gene: TRBJ2-7
abundance: NA
d_gene: NA
v_gene: TRBV7-8
CDR3nt: TGTGCCAGCAGCTTAGATCCAGGGCCCTACGAGCAGTACTTC
CDR3aa: CASSLDPGPYEQYF

j_gene: TRBJ1-1
abundance: NA
d_gene: NA
v_gene: TRBV29-1
CDR3nt: TGCAGCGTCCCAATTATATGGGGGAAAAACACTGAAGCTTTCTTT
CDR3aa: CSVPIIWGKNTEAFF

j_gene: TRBJ2-7
abundance: NA
d_gene: NA
v_gene: TRBV5-1
CDR3nt: TGCGCCAGCAGCTTGGTTGGGGGCTACGAGCAGTACTTC
CDR3aa: CASSLVGGYEQYF

j_gene: TRBJ2-7
abundance: NA
d_gene: NA
v_gene: TRBV7-3
CDR3nt: TGTGCCAGCAGCGTGACACCGAGCTCCTACGAGCAGTACTTC
CDR3aa: CASSVTPSSYEQYF

j_gene: TRBJ1-5
abundance: once
d_gene: NA
v_gene: TRBV6-1
CDR3nt: TGTGCCAGCAGTGAGGGGAACAGGTGGCCCCAGCATTTT
CDR3aa: CASSEGNRWPQHF

j_gene: TRBJ2-7
abundance: NA
d_gene: NA
v_gene: TRBV7-9
CDR3nt: TGTGCCAGCAGCTTATACCTTAGCGCCGAGCAGTACTTC
CDR3aa: CASSLYLSAEQYF

j_gene: TRBJ2-7
abundance: NA
d_gene: NA
v_gene: TRBV5-1
CDR3nt: TGCGCCAGCAGCTATCTGGACGGATACGAGCAGTACTTC
CDR3aa: CASSYLDGYEQYF

j_gene: TRBJ2-5
abundance: NA
d_gene: NA
v_gene: TRBV12-3/TRBV12-4
CDR3nt: TGTGCCAGCAGTCTGGAGTCTCCCCAGTACTTC
CDR3aa: CASSLESPQYF

j_gene: TRBJ2-5
abundance: NA
d_gene: NA
v_gene: TRBV6-5
CDR3nt: TGTGCCAGCAGGAGGGACGGCGGGCCAGAGACCCAGTACTTC
CDR3aa: CASRRDGGPETQYF

j_gene: TRBJ2-7
abundance: NA
d_gene: NA
v_gene: TRBV4-3
CDR3nt: TGCGCCAGCAGCAAGACTCACGCCGGGACTCCACCCTACGAGCAGTACTTC
CDR3aa: CASSKTHAGTPPYEQYF

j_gene: TRBJ2-3
abundance: once
d_gene: NA
v_gene: TRBV5-1
CDR3nt: TGCGCCAGCAGCTTGGCCCCACACACAGATACGCAGTATTTT
CDR3aa: CASSLAPHTDTQYF

j_gene: TRBJ1-5
abundance: NA
d_gene: NA
v_gene: TRBV25-1
CDR3nt: TGTGCCAGCAGTGACCGTAGGTGGGGGAGGCCCCAGCATTTT
CDR3aa: CASSDRRWGRPQHF

j_gene: TRBJ2-1
abundance: NA
d_gene: NA
v_gene: TRBV9
CDR3nt: TGTGCCAGCAGCGTAAGGGGACTCAACGGATATGAGCAGTTCTTC
CDR3aa: CASSVRGLNGYEQFF

j_gene: TRBJ2-1
abundance: once
d_gene: NA
v_gene: TRBV7-9
CDR3nt: TGTGCCAGCAGCCAAAGCGGCATCCTCAACAATGAGCAGTTCTTC
CDR3aa: CASSQSGILNNEQFF

j_gene: TRBJ2-2
abundance: NA
d_gene: TRBD2
v_gene: TRBV20-1
CDR3nt: TGCAGTGCTAGAGACCCTAGCGGTTTGAACACCGGGGAGCTGTTTTTT
CDR3aa: CSARDPSGLNTGELFF

j_gene: TRBJ2-5
abundance: NA
d_gene: NA
v_gene: TRBV20-1
CDR3nt: TGCAGTGCTACAGGGCGGAATGGGAAGACCCAGTACTTC
CDR3aa: CSATGRNGKTQYF

j_gene: TRBJ2-1
abundance: NA
d_gene: TRBD2
v_gene: TRBV28
CDR3nt: TGTGCCAGCAGTTTCGTCGTCGGGCGGGAGCGTTACAATGAGCAGTTCTTC
CDR3aa: CASSFVVGRERYNEQFF

j_gene: TRBJ2-5
abundance: few
d_gene: NA
v_gene: TRBV7-2
CDR3nt: TGTGCCAGCACCACCCCGGGATGGGAGGACGAGACCCAGTACTTC
CDR3aa: CASTTPGWEDETQYF

j_gene: TRBJ2-1
abundance: NA
d_gene: NA
v_gene: TRBV24-1
CDR3nt: TGTGCCACCAGTGATTTTTATTCAGGGGCTCACAATGAGCAGTTCTTC
CDR3aa: CATSDFYSGAHNEQFF

j_gene: TRBJ1-2
abundance: NA
d_gene: NA
v_gene: TRBV5-4
CDR3nt: NA
CDR3aa: CASSSSGGAYGYTF

j_gene: TRBJ2-7
abundance: NA
d_gene: TRBD2
v_gene: TRBV5-4
CDR3nt: TGTGCCAGCAGCTCGACTAGCTCCGAGCAGTACTTC
CDR3aa: CASSSTSSEQYF

j_gene: TRBJ2-3
abundance: NA
d_gene: TRBD2
v_gene: TRBV10-3
CDR3nt: TGTGCCATCCGAACTAGCGCATCGGATACGCAGTATTTT
CDR3aa: CAIRTSASDTQYF

j_gene: TRBJ1-2
abundance: NA
d_gene: NA
v_gene: TRBV30
CDR3nt: TGTGCCTGGAGTGTCCTCAGCTATGGCTACACCTTC
CDR3aa: CAWSVLSYGYTF